This paragraph covers one TCR beta chain sequence. Its antigen is unknown. There are 14 residues in the CDR3. Trimming pared 2 bases from V and 1 base from J, leaving 9 bases between. From germline, CDR1 is SGHKS and CDR2 YYEKEE (reference sequence). Positive CCR7 selection of CD45RO-negative cells yielded the naive CD8 cells, and terminally differentiated effector memory CD45RA+ cells were excluded. The deep-level immunoSEQ assay was used. The authors distributed each subset's genomic DNA evenly over several immunoSEQ plates. The repertoire was sequenced with immunoSEQ multiplex PCR; TCRdb's copy has only in-frame clones and lacks some. The table includes around 1.9 million clones, just over 90% detected once. This entry comes from a study of shared clonotypes between healthy human individuals. Findings and caveats of the study: Estimated richness values were generally larger in naive subsets than in memory subsets. Among several donors, approximately 5.4% of naive CD4 clonotypes were found in common.

The source material was naive CD8+ T cells from PBMCs. The origin of this receptor is a man between 18 and 35 years old in good health. Some clones in this sample may be carry-over from other donors' samples. The chain has TRBV5-5 and TRBJ1-1, with D unresolved. CDR3 sequence reads: CASSFGFGNTEAFF. The CDR3 nucleotides are TGTGCCAGCAGCTTCGGGTTTGGGAACACTGAAGCTTTCTTT. Based on the CDR3 plus reference TRBV5-5 and TRBJ1-1, the full variable domain is DAGVTQSPTHLIKTRGQQVTLRCSPISGHKSVSWYQQVLGQGPQFIFQYYEKEERGRGNFPDRFSARQFPNYSSELNVNALLLGDSALYLCASSFGFGNTEAFFGQGTRLTVV.